This T cell receptor (beta chain) originates from a study of T cell responses to AZD1222 COVID-19 vaccine. From germline, CDR1 is LNHDA and CDR2 SQIVND (reference sequence). The V and J ends lost 8 bases and 4 bases, in that order; junction bases with no gene match: 9. This CDR3 region has 14 residues. Repertoires were generated with immunoSEQ multiplex PCR, while TCRdb's copy carries only in-frame clones and drops some. The sample yields 110,000 to 150,000 clones, approximately 93% seen once. Regarding this clone: Its antigen is still unknown.

Study-wide findings and caveats: Repertoire collection took place solely once the T cell response had peaked. Dominant CD4 TCR responses targeted spike regions 160-218 and 743-854.

The chain couples TRBV19 to TRBJ1-2; 8 bases fit TRBD1. This TCR came from an adult in good health. The material sequenced was peripheral blood, taken on day 0 of AZD1222 vaccination. The CDR3 reads CASSPLTGVYGYTF. In DNA form, the CDR3 reads TGTGCCAGTTCACCCCTGACAGGGGTCTATGGCTACACCTTC.